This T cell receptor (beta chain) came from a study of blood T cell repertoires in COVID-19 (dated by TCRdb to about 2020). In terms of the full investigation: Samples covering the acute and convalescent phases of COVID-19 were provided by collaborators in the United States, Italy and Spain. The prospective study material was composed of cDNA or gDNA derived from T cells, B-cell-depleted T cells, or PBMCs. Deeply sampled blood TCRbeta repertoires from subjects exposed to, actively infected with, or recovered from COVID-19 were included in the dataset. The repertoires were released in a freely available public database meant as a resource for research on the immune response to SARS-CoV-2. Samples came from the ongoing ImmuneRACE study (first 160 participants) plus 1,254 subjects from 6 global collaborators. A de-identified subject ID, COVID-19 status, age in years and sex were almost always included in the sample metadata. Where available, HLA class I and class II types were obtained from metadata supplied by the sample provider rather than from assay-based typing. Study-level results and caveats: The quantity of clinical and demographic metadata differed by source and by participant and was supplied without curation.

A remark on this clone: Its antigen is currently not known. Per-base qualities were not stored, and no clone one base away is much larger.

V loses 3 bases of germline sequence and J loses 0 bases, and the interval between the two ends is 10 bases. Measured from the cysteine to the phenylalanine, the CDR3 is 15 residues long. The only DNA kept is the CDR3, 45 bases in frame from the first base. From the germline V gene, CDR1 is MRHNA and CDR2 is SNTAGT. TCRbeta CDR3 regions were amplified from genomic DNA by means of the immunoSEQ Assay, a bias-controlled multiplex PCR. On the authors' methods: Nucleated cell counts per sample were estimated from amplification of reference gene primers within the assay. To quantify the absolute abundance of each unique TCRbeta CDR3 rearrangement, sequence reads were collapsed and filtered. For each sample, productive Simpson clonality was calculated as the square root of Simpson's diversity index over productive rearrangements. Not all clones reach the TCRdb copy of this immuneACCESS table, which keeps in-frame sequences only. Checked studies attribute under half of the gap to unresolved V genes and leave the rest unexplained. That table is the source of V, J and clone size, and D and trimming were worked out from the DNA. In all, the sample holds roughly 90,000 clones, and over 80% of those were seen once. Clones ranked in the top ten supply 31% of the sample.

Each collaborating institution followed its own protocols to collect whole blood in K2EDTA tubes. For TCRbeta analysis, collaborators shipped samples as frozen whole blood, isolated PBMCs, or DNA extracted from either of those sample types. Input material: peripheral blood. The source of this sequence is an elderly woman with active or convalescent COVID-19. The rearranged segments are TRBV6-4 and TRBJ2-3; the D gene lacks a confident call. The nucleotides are TGTGCCAGCAGTGAGGAGCATCTAAGCACAGATACGCAGTATTTT. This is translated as CASSEEHLSTDTQYF.